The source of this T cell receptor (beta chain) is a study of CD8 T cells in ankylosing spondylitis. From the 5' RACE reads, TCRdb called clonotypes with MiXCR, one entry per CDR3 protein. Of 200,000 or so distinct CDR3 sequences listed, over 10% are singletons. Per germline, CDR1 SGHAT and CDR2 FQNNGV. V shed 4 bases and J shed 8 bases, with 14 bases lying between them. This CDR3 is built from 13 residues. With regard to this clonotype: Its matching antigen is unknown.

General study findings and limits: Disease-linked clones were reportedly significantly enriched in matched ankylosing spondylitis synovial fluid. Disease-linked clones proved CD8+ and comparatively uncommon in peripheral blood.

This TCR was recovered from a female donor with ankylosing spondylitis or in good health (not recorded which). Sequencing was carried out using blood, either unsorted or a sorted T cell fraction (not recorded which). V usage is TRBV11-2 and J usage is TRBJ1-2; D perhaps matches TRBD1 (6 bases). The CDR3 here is CASSSTGTPGYTF. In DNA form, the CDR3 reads TGTGCCAGCAGCTCCACAGGGACCCCGGGCTACACCTTC.